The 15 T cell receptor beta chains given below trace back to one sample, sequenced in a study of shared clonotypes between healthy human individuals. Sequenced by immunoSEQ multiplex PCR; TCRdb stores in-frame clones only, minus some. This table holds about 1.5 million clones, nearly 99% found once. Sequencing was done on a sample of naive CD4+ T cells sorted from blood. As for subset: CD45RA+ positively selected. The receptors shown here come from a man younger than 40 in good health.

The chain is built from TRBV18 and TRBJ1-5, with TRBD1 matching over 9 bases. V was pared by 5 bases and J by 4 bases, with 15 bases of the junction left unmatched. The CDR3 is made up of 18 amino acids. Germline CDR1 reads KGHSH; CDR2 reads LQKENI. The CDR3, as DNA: TGTGCCAGCTCAGACTTCATGGGGACAGGGTCTTTTAATCAGCCCCAGCATTTT. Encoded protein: CASSDFMGTGSFNQPQHF.

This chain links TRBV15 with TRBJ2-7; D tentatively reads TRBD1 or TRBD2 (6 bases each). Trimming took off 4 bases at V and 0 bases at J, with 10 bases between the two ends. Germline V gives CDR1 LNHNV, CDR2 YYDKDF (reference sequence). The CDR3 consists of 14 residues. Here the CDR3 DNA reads TGTGCCACCAGCATAGGAGGGGGCTCCTACGAGCAGTACTTC. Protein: CATSIGGGSYEQYF.

CDR3 bases: TGTGCCAGCTCACTGTTGGACAGGGGGGCTGAAGCTTTCTTT. Protein sequence: CASSLLDRGAEAFF. V gene TRBV18 combines with J gene TRBJ1-1; 10 nucleotides agree with TRBD1. Germline V lookup: CDR1 KGHSH, CDR2 LQKENI. The CDR3 loop spans 14 amino acids. The ends lost 4 bases at V and 6 bases at J; junction bases unmatched: 5.

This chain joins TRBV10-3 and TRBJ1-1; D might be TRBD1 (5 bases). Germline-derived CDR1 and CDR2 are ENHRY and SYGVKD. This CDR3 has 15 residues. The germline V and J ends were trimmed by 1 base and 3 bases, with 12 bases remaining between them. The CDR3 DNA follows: TGTGCCATCAGTGAGTTGGGGGGAGGAGACACTGAAGCTTTCTTT. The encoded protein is CAISELGGGDTEAFF.

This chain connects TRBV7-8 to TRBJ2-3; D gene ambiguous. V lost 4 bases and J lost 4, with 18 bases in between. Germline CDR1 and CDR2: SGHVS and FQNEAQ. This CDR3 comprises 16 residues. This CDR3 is CASSSRAKGFSDTQYF. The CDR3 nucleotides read TGTGCCAGCAGCTCTAGGGCCAAAGGTTTTTCAGATACGCAGTATTTT. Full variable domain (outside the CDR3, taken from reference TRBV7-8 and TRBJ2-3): GAGVSQSPRYKVAKRGQDVALRCDPISGHVSLFWYQQALGQGPEFLTYFQNEAQLDKSGLPSDRFFAERPEGSVSTLKIQRTQQEDSAVYLCASSSRAKGFSDTQYFGPGTRLTVL.

The CDR3 DNA sequence: TGTGCCACCAGCAGGGGGGACAGGGGATTCGCTGAAGCTTTCTTT. Encoded protein: CATSRGDRGFAEAFF. The rearrangement uses TRBV15 and TRBJ1-1; the match to TRBD1 covers 10 bases. After removal of 3 bases from V and 6 bases from J, the junction contained 7 bases not matched to a gene. CDR1 is LNHNV and CDR2 is YYDKDF in the germline V gene (reference sequence). This CDR3 has 15 residues.

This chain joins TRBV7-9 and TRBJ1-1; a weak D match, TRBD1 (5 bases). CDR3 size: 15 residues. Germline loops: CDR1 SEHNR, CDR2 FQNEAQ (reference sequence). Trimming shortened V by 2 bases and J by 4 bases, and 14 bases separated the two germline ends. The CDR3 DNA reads TGTGCCAGCAGCTTACTTGGAGGGAGGGGCACTGAAGCTTTCTTT. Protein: CASSLLGGRGTEAFF. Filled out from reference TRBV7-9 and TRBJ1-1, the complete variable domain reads DTGVSQNPRHKITKRGQNVTFRCDPISEHNRLYWYRQTLGQGPEFLTYFQNEAQLEKSRLLSDRFSAERPKGSFSTLEIQRTEQGDSAMYLCASSLLGGRGTEAFFGQGTRLTVV.

The CDR3 sequence is CASSVWQRDTDTQYF. DNA for the CDR3: TGTGCCAGCAGCGTATGGCAGCGGGACACAGATACGCAGTATTTT. The V and J genes are TRBV9 and TRBJ2-3, with TRBD2 matching over 7 bases. CDR3 length: 15 amino acids. Looked up from germline, CDR1 is SGDLS and CDR2 is YYNGEE. V was pared by 1 base and J by 2 bases, with 4 bases of the junction left unmatched.

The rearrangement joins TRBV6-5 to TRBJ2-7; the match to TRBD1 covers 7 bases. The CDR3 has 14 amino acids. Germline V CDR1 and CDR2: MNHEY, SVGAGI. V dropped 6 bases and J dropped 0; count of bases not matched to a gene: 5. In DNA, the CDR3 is TGTGCCAGCAGGGGGACAGTCGCCTCCTACGAGCAGTACTTC. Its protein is CASRGTVASYEQYF.

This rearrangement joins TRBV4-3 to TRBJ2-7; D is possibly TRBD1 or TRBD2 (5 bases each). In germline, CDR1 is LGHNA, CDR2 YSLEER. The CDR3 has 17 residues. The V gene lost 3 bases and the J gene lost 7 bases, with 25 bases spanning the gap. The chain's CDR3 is CASSQTVSAGRSGEQYF. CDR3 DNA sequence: TGCGCCAGCAGCCAGACGGTCTCAGCAGGGCGGTCGGGGGAGCAGTACTTC.

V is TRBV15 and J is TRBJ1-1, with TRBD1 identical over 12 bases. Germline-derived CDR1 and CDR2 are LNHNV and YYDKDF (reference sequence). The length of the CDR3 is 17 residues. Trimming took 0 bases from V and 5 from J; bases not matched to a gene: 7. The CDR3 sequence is CATSRERDRGRRTEAFF. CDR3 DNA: TGTGCCACCAGCAGAGAAAGGGACAGGGGGCGTCGGACTGAAGCTTTCTTT.

CDR3 loop: CASSGLGQGMGGYTF. Written as DNA, the CDR3 is TGTGCCAGCAGTGGCCTGGGACAGGGAATGGGAGGCTACACCTTC. The J gene is TRBJ1-2, the V gene TRBV2; the match to TRBD1 covers 9 bases. V was pared by 4 bases and J by 8 bases, with 11 bases of the junction left unmatched. Germline-derived CDR1 and CDR2 are SNHLY and FYNNEI. The CDR3 spans 15 residues.

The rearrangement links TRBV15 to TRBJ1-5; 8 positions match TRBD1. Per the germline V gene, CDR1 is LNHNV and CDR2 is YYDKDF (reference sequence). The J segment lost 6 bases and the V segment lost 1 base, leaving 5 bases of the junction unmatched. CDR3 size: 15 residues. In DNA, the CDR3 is TGTGCCACCAGCAGAGTCGGACAGGGCCGTCAGCCCCAGCATTTT. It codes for CATSRVGQGRQPQHF.

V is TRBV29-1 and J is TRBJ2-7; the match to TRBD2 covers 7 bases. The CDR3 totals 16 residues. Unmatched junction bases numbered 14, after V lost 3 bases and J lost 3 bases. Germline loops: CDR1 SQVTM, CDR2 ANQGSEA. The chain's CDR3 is CSVEFLAADANYEQYF. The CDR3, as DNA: TGCAGCGTTGAGTTTCTAGCGGCAGACGCGAACTACGAGCAGTACTTC.

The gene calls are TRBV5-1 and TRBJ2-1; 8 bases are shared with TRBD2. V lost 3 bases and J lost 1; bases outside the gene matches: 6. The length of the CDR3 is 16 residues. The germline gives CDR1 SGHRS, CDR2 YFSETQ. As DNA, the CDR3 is TGCGCCAGCAGCTCGGGACTAGATAGTTCCTACAATGAGCAGTTCTTC. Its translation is CASSSGLDSSYNEQFF.